This T cell receptor (beta chain) came from a study of T cell responses to AZD1222 COVID-19 vaccine. Using immunoSEQ multiplex PCR, the repertoire was profiled, and TCRdb retains in-frame clones only, with some absent. The table lists 130,000 to 150,000 clones, under 95% of them singletons. The germline V gene has CDR1 SGHRS and CDR2 YFSETQ. This CDR3 is 16 amino acids long. Trimming took 1 base from V and 3 from J; bases not matched to a gene: 9. This specimen was peripheral blood, taken on day 0 of AZD1222 vaccination. This sequence was found in an adult in good health. This chain uses TRBV5-1 with TRBJ2-5, with 7 bases identical to TRBD2. As DNA, the CDR3 is TGCGCCAGCAGCTTGATAGGCCGCCGGGGGGAAGAGACCCAGTACTTC. This codes for CASSLIGRRGEETQYF.